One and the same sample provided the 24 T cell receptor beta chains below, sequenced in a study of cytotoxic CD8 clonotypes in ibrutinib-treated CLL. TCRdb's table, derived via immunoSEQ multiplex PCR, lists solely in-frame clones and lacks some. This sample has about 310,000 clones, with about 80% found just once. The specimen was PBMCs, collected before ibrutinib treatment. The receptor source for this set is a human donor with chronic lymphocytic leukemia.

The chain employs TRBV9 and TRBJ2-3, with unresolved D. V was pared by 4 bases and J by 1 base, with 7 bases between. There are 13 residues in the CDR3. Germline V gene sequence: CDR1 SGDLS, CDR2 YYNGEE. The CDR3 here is CASSLRGTDTQYF. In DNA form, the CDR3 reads TGTGCCAGCAGCTTAAGGGGCACAGATACGCAGTATTTT.

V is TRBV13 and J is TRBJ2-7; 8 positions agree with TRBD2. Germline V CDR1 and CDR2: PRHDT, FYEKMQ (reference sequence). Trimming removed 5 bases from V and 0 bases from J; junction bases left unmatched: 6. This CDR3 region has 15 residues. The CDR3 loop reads CASSLLADHSYEQYF. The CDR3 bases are TGTGCCAGCAGCCTACTAGCGGACCACTCCTACGAGCAGTACTTC.

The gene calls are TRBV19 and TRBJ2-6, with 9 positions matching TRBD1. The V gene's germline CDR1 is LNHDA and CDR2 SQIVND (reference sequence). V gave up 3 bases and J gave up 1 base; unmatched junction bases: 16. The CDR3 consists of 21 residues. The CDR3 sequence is CASSILPWDREVESGANVLTF. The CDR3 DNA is TGTGCCAGTAGTATCTTGCCGTGGGACAGGGAAGTTGAATCTGGGGCCAACGTCCTGACTTTC.

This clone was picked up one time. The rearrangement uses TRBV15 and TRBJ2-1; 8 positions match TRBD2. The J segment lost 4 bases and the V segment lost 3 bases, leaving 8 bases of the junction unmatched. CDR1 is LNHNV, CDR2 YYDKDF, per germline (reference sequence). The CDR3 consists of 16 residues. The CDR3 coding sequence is TGTGCCACCAGCAGCCCCAGCGGGAGACCTTACAATGAGCAGTTCTTC. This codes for CATSSPSGRPYNEQFF.

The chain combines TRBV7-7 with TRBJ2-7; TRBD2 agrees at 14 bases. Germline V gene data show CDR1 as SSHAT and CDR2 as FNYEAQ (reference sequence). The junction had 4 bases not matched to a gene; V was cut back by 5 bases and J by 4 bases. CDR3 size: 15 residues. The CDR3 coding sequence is TGTGCCAGCAGCCCGGGACTAGCGGGAGTATACGAGCAGTACTTC. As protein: CASSPGLAGVYEQYF. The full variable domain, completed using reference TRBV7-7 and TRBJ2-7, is GAGVSQSPRYKVTKRGQDVTLRCDPISSHATLYWYQQALGQGPEFLTYFNYEAQPDKSGLPSDRFSAERPEGSISTLTIQRTEQRDSAMYRCASSPGLAGVYEQYFGPGTRLTVT.

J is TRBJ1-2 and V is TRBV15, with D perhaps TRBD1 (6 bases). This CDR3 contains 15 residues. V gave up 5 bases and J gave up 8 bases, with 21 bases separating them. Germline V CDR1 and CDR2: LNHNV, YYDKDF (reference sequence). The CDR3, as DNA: TGTGCCACCAGCGACACCGGGACACAGATGAAGGGCTACACCTTC. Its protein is CATSDTGTQMKGYTF.

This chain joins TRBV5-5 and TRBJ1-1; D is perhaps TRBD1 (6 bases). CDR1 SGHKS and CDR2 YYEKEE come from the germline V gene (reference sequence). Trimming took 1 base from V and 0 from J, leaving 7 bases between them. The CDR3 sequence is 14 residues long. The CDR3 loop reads CASSLQGMNTEAFF. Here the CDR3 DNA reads TGTGCCAGCAGCTTGCAGGGGATGAACACTGAAGCTTTCTTT.

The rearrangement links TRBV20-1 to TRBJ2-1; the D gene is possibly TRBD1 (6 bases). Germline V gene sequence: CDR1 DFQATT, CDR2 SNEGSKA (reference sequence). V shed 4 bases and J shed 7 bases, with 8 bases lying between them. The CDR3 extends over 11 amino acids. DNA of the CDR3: TGCAGTGCTATCAGGGGAAATGAGCAGTTCTTC. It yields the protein CSAIRGNEQFF.

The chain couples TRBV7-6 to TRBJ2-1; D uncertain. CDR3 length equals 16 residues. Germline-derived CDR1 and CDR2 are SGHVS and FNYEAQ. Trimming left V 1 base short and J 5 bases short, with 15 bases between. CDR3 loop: CASSLEVGRLDNEQFF. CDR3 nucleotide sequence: TGTGCCAGCAGCTTAGAGGTAGGGCGGTTGGACAATGAGCAGTTCTTC. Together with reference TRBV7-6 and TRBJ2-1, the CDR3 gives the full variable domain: GAGVSQSPRYKVTKRGQDVALRCDPISGHVSLYWYRQALGQGPEFLTYFNYEAQQDKSGLPNDRFSAERPEGSISTLTIQRTEQRDSAMYRCASSLEVGRLDNEQFFGPGTRLTVL.

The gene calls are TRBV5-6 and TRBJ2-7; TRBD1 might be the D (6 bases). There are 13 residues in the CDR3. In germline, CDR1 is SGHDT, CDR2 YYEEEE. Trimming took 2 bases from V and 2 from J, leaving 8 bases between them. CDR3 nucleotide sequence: TGTGCCAGCAGCTTTGGACAGACCTACGAGCAGTACTTC. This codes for CASSFGQTYEQYF.

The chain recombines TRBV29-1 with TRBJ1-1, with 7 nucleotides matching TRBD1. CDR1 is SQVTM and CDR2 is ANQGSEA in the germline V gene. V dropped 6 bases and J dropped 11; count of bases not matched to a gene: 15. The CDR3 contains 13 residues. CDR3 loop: CSVSEGAQGHAFF. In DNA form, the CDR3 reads TGCAGCGTCTCTGAGGGGGCTCAGGGTCATGCTTTCTTT.

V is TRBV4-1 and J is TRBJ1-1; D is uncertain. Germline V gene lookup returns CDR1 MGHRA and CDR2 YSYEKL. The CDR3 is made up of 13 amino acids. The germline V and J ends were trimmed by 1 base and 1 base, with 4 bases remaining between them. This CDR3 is CASSQVGNTEAFF. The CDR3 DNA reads TGCGCCAGCAGCCAAGTAGGGAACACTGAAGCTTTCTTT.

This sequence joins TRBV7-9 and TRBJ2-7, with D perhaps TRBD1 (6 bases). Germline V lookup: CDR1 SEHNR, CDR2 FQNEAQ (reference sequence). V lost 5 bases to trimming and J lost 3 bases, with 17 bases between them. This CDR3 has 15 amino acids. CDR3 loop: CASSETGQANYEQYF. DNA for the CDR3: TGTGCCAGCAGCGAAACGGGACAAGCGAACTACGAGCAGTACTTC.

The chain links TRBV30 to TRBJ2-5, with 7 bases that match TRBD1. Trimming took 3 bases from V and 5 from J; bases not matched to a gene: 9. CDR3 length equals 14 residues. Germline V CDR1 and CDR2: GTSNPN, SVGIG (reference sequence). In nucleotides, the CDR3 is TGTGCCTGGAGGATTCCAGGGGGATGGGAGACCCAGTACTTC. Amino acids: CAWRIPGGWETQYF.

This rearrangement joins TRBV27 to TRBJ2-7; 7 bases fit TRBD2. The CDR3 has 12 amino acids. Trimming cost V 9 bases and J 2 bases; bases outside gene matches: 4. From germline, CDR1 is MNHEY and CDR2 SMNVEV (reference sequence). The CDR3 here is CASTSETYEQYF. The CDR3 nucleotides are TGTGCCAGTACTAGCGAAACCTACGAGCAGTACTTC.

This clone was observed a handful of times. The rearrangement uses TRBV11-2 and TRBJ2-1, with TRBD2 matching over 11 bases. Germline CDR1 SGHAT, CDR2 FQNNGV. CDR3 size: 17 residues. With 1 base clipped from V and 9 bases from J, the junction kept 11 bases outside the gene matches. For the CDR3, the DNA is TGTGCCAGCAGCTTAGGGCCCCCGACTAGCGGGATCGGTGAGCAGTTCTTC. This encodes CASSLGPPTSGIGEQFF.

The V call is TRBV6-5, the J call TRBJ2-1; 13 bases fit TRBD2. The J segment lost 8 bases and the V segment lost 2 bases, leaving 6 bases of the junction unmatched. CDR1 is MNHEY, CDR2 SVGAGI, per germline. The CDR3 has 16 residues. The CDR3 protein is CASSYPGLAGSDEQFF. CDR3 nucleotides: TGTGCCAGCAGTTACCCGGGACTAGCGGGATCCGATGAGCAGTTCTTC.

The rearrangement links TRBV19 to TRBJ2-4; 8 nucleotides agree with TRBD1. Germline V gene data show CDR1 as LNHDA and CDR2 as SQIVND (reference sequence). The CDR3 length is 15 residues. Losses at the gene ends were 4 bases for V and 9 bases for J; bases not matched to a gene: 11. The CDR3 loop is CASSTLDRGSSIQYF. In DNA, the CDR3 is TGTGCCAGTAGTACCCTTGACAGGGGATCCAGCATTCAGTACTTC.

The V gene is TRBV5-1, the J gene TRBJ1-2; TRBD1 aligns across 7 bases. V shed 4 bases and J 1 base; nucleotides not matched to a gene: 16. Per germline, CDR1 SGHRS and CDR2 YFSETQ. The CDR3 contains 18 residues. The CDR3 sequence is CASSPRPTGPGINYGYTF. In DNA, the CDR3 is TGCGCCAGCAGCCCCCGACCGACAGGGCCAGGGATTAACTATGGCTACACCTTC.

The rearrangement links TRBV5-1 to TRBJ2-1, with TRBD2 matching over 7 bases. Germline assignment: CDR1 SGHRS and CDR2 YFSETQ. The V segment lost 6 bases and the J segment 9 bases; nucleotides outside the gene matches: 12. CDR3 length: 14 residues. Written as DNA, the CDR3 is TGCGCCAGCACCTTCGGCGGGAGTTCGGGTGAGCAGTTCTTC. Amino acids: CASTFGGSSGEQFF.

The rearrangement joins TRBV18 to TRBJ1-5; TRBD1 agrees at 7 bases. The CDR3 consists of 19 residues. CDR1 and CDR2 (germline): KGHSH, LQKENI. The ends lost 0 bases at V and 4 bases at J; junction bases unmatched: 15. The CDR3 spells CASSPPRQGTEVINQPQHF. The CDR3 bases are TGTGCCAGCTCACCACCGAGACAGGGAACCGAGGTCATTAATCAGCCCCAGCATTTT.

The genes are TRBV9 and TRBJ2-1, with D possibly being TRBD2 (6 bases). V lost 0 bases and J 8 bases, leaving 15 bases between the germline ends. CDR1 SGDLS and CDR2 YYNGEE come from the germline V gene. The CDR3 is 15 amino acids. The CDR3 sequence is CASSVVVGGMDEQFF. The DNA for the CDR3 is TGTGCCAGCAGCGTAGTTGTGGGAGGAATGGATGAGCAGTTCTTC.

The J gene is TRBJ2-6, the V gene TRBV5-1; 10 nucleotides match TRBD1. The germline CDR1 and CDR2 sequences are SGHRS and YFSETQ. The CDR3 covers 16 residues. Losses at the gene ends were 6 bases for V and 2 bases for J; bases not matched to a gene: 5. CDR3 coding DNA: TGCGCCAGCAACCCGGGACAGGGGACTGGGGCCAACGTCCTGACTTTC. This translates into CASNPGQGTGANVLTF.

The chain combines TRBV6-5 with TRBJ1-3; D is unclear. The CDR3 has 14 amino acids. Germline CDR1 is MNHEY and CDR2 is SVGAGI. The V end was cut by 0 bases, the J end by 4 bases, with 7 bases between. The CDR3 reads CASSYSGYGNTIYF. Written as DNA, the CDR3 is TGTGCCAGCAGTTACTCTGGGTACGGAAACACCATATATTTT.